These 19 T cell receptor beta chains came from one sample sequenced in a study of blood T cell repertoires in COVID-19. Profiling relied on immunoSEQ multiplex PCR, and the TCRdb table lists in-frame clones only, not all of them. The sample lists around 310,000 clones, nearly 90% seen once, with roughly a tenth in the top ten. Sequenced material: PBMCs or T cells enriched from blood (not recorded which). These receptors were taken from a woman in her twenties or thirties who had recovered from COVID-19.

This chain connects TRBV11-2 to TRBJ2-1, with D hard to call. V was trimmed by 1 base and J by 8 bases, leaving 9 bases between them. The germline CDR1 and CDR2 sequences are SGHAT and FQNNGV. The CDR3 sequence is 13 residues long. The CDR3 nucleotides are TGTGCCAGCAGCTTAGGGCAGTTTTATGAGCAGTTCTTC. Protein product: CASSLGQFYEQFF.

The chain is built from TRBV29-1 and TRBJ1-2, with D tentatively TRBD1 (5 bases). Germline assignment: CDR1 SQVTM and CDR2 ANQGSEA. The CDR3 contains 13 residues. V was pared by 6 bases and J by 4 bases, with 15 bases between. In nucleotides, the CDR3 is TGCAGCGTGCTGGGGGGGGGACCCTATGGCTACACCTTC. As protein: CSVLGGGPYGYTF.

This clone was detected only once. This chain uses TRBV19 with TRBJ1-2; D gene ambiguous. Deletions cut 2 bases from V and 5 bases from J, with 15 bases between. Germline V CDR1 and CDR2: LNHDA, SQIVND (reference sequence). This CDR3 region has 15 residues. This CDR3 reads CASSIRSAGIYGYTF. DNA of the CDR3: TGTGCCAGTAGTATAAGGTCCGCGGGGATATATGGCTACACCTTC.

This clone was counted a few times. The gene calls are TRBV28 and TRBJ2-1; D is unresolved. Looked up from germline, CDR1 is MDHEN and CDR2 is SYDVKM. The length of the CDR3 is 11 residues. Trimming cost V 4 bases and J 12 bases, with 10 bases left between them. The CDR3 protein is CASSSRTWQFF. For the CDR3, the DNA is TGTGCCAGCAGTTCTCGCACATGGCAGTTCTTC.

This chain links TRBV7-2 with TRBJ2-2; no clear D. The CDR3 has 15 residues. The germline V gene has CDR1 SGHTA and CDR2 FQGNSA. The V end lost 3 bases, the J end lost 1 base, and 9 bases lay between the germline ends. In DNA, the CDR3 is TGTGCCAGCAGCTTCCCGAACATGAACACCGGGGAGCTGTTTTTT. Translation: CASSFPNMNTGELFF.

This chain connects TRBV10-1 to TRBJ2-3; 14 positions agree with TRBD2. V shed 6 bases, J shed 10 bases, and the junction held 3 bases outside the gene matches. CDR1 is WNHNN and CDR2 is SYGVQD in the germline V gene (reference sequence). The CDR3 totals 13 residues. CDR3 amino acids: CASSGTSGGPQYF. The CDR3 DNA follows: TGCGCCAGCAGCGGGACTAGCGGGGGACCGCAGTATTTT.

The J gene is TRBJ2-5, the V gene TRBV18; D gene uncertain. The CDR3 runs 15 residues. V gave up 3 bases and J gave up 1 base, with 12 bases separating them. CDR1 and CDR2 (germline): KGHSH, LQKENI. CDR3 amino acids: CASSPSIAIQETQYF. The CDR3 DNA reads TGTGCCAGCTCACCTAGTATCGCAATCCAAGAGACCCAGTACTTC.

The chain recombines TRBV11-2 with TRBJ1-4; the D gene is possibly TRBD1 (5 bases). Germline V gene lookup returns CDR1 SGHAT and CDR2 FQNNGV. Trimming cost V 5 bases and J 8 bases, with 12 bases left between them. The CDR3 has 13 amino acids. The CDR3 nucleotides are TGTGCCAGCAGCCCAGGGTGGGCGGAAAAACTGTTTTTT. Protein product: CASSPGWAEKLFF. Supplemented by reference TRBV11-2 and TRBJ1-4, the full variable domain reads EAGVAQSPRYKIIEKRQSVAFWCNPISGHATLYWYQQILGQGPKLLIQFQNNGVVDDSQLPKDRFSAERLKGVDSTLKIQPAKLEDSAVYLCASSPGWAEKLFFGSGTQLSVL.

The chain combines TRBV20-1 with TRBJ2-7; D gene unclear. V gave up 6 bases and J gave up 5 bases, with 11 bases separating them. This CDR3 contains 11 residues. The germline V gene has CDR1 DFQATT and CDR2 SNEGSKA (reference sequence). CDR3 amino acids: CSAGVAHEQYF. For the CDR3, the DNA is TGCAGTGCCGGAGTAGCCCACGAGCAGTACTTC.

The rearrangement joins TRBV12-5 to TRBJ1-6; TRBD1 is a possible D gene (5 bases). Per the germline V gene, CDR1 is LGHNT and CDR2 is FRNRAP. Trimming took off 2 bases at V and 7 bases at J, with 9 bases between the two ends. This CDR3 comprises 14 residues. The CDR3 protein is CASGLWDSNSPLHF. DNA of the CDR3: TGTGCTAGTGGTTTGTGGGACTCCAATTCACCCCTCCACTTT.

This rearrangement joins TRBV27 to TRBJ1-2; D perhaps matches TRBD1 (6 bases). Germline V gives CDR1 MNHEY, CDR2 SMNVEV (reference sequence). The ends were cut back, 4 bases at V and 6 bases at J, with 15 bases in the middle. This CDR3 comprises 14 residues. The chain's CDR3 is CASSWGGTRHGYTF. The CDR3, as DNA: TGTGCCAGCAGTTGGGGGGGGACACGGCATGGCTACACCTTC.

The rearrangement uses TRBV2 and TRBJ2-7; TRBD1 might be the D (6 bases). Trimming removed 10 bases from V and 4 bases from J, with 14 bases in between. This CDR3 is built from 12 residues. The germline V gene encodes CDR1 SNHLY and CDR2 FYNNEI. The CDR3 DNA follows: TGTGCCACCTCGGTACAGGGATACGAGCAGTACTTC. Translated, it gives CATSVQGYEQYF. Drawing the rest from reference TRBV2 and TRBJ2-7, the complete variable domain is EPEVTQTPSHQVTQMGQEVILRCVPISNHLYFYWYRQILGQKVEFLVSFYNNEISEKSEIFDDQFSVERPDGSNFTLKIRSTKLEDSAMYFCATSVQGYEQYFGPGTRLTVT.

Concerning this clone itself: A junction boundary mismatches the germline segment, possibly from a read error. V gene TRBV6-2 or TRBV6-3 combines with J gene TRBJ2-7, with 9 positions matching TRBD2. Germline V gives CDR1 MNHEY, CDR2 SVGEGT. This CDR3 is built from 12 residues. The CDR3 nucleotides read TGTGCCAGCAGTTATAGCGGGAGTCCTACAAACTTC. This gives the protein CASSYSGSPTNF.

The J gene is TRBJ2-3, the V gene TRBV9, with no clear D. Trimming pared 0 bases from V and 2 bases from J, leaving 13 bases between. Looked up from germline, CDR1 is SGDLS and CDR2 is YYNGEE. The CDR3 consists of 16 residues. The CDR3 DNA reads TGTGCCAGCAGCGTAGGTAGCCGTGATAACACAGATACGCAGTATTTT. This codes for CASSVGSRDNTDTQYF.

V usage is TRBV5-1 and J usage is TRBJ2-7; D remains ambiguous. Germline V CDR1 and CDR2: SGHRS, YFSETQ. This CDR3 region has 13 residues. The V and J ends lost 1 base and 0 bases respectively, with 5 bases between them. CDR3 sequence (DNA): TGCGCCAGCAGCTTGCGGAGCTCCTACGAGCAGTACTTC. It yields the protein CASSLRSSYEQYF.

This clone is a singleton in its sample. The rearrangement joins TRBV27 to TRBJ1-1, with 7 bases lining up with TRBD1. The CDR3 spans 14 residues. The V segment lost 5 bases and the J segment 1 base; nucleotides outside the gene matches: 4. Germline CDR1 MNHEY, CDR2 SMNVEV (reference sequence). The CDR3 region has the DNA TGTGCCAGCAGTAAGGGACAGTCGAACACTGAAGCTTTCTTT. Translating it yields CASSKGQSNTEAFF.

In regard to this clone: Other DNA sequences in the same sample also yield this CDR3. The V and J genes are TRBV11-3 and TRBJ1-1; maybe TRBD1 (5 bases). Trimming pared 5 bases from V and 5 bases from J, leaving 24 bases between. Germline loops: CDR1 SGHNT, CDR2 YENEEA. This CDR3 contains 17 residues. The chain's CDR3 is CASSRLAIRGRDTEAFF. As DNA, the CDR3 is TGTGCCAGCAGCCGCTTAGCTATCCGCGGCAGGGATACTGAAGCTTTCTTT.

The genes are TRBV27 and TRBJ2-4; the match to TRBD1 covers 10 bases. This CDR3 is built from 18 residues. The J segment lost 3 bases and the V segment lost 0 bases, leaving 8 bases of the junction unmatched. Germline V gene lookup returns CDR1 MNHEY and CDR2 SMNVEV (reference sequence). This CDR3 is CASSLSRTGGFVKNIQYF. CDR3 coding DNA: TGTGCCAGCAGTTTATCGAGGACAGGGGGTTTCGTCAAAAACATTCAGTACTTC.

V usage is TRBV19 and J usage is TRBJ1-3; D perhaps matches TRBD1 (6 bases). The V end was cut by 6 bases, the J end by 2 bases, with 11 bases between. The CDR3 covers 14 residues. Germline V gene lookup returns CDR1 LNHDA and CDR2 SQIVND (reference sequence). The CDR3 coding sequence is TGTGCCAGTAGCCCCAACAGGGCTGGAAACACCATATATTTT. It yields the protein CASSPNRAGNTIYF.